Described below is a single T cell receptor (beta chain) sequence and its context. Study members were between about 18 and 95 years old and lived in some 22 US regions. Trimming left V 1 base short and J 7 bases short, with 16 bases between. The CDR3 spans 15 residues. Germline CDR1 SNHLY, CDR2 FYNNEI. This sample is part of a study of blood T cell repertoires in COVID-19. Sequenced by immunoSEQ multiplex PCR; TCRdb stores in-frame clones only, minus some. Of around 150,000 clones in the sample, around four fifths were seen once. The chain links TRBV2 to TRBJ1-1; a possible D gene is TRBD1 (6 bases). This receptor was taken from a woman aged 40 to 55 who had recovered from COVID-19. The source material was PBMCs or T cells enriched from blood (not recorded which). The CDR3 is CASSEDLGAPGEAFF. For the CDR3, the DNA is TGTGCCAGCAGTGAAGATCTGGGGGCGCCAGGTGAAGCTTTCTTT.